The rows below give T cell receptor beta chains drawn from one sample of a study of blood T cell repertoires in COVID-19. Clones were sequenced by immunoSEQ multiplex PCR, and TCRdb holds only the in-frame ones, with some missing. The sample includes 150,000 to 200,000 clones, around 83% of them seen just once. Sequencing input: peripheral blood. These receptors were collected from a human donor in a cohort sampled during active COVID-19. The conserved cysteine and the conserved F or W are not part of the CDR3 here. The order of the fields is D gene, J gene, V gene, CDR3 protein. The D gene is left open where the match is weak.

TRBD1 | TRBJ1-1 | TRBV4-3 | ASSQGTGWFPEAF
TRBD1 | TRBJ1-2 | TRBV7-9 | ASSSGGQNYGYT
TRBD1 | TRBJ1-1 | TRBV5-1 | ASSWTGGNTEAF
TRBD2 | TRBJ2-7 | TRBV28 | ASNKASGSYEQY
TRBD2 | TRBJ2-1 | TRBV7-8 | ASSTTSGGINEQF
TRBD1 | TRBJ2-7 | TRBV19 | ASSIRDRGNYEQY
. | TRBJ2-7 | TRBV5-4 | ASSLVGGRNYEQY
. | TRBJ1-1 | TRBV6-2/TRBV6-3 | ASSYAKGLRSTEAF
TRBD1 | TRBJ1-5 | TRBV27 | ASSFRDSPGPQH
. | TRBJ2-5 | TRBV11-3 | ASSTRDSGPPETQY
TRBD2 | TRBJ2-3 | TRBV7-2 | ASSARQRGGLDTQY
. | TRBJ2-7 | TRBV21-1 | ASTKGRRGSDEQY
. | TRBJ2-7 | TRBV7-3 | ASSPIQTGEQY
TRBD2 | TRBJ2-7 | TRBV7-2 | ASSLRTAGAYEQY
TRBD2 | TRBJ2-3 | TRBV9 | ASSASSGLTDTQY
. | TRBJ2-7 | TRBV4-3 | ASSQDRASSYEQY
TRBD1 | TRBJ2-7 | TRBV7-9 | ASSRPGQGDSYEQY
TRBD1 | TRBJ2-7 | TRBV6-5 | ASSYSWDRGDEQY
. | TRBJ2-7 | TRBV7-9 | ASSSAQGASYEQY
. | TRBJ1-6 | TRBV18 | ASSPFEGSGSPLH
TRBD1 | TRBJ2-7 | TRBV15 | ATSSPGQPNSYEQY
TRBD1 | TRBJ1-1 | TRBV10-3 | AISDKDRGNTEAF
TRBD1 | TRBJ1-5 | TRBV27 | ASSLNSQGVNQPQH
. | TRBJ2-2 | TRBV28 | ASSPRWTVGELF
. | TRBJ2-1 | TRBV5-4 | ASSPFSNGHNEQF
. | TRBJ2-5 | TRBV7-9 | GTQETQY
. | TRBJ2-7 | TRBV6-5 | ASSERGGYEQY
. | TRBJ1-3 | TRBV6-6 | ASSYAFSSGNTIY
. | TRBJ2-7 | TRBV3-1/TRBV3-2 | ASSQEVGEQY
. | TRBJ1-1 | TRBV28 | ASSLPGQNTEAF
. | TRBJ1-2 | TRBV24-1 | ATSDFRGHGYT
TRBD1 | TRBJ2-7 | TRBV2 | ASMGQGLDEQY
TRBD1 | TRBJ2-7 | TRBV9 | ASSRDRGQYEQY
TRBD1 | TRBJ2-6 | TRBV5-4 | ASSQGQGFGANVLT
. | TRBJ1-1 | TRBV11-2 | ASSLVKGVTAF
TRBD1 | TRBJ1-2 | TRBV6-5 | ASSPSGQGAYGYT
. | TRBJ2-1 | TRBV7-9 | ASSLTEFYNEQF
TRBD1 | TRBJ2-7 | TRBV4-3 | ASSQAQGNEQY
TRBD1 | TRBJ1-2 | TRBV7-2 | ASSLVTGESYGYT
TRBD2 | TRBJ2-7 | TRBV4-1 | ASSQAGTSGYEQY
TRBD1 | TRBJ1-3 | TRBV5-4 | ASSVGGQSSGNTIY
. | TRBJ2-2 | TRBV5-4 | ASSLGTGTLF
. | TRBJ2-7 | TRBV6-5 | ASSRTAYEQY